Sequencing of this T cell receptor beta chain was carried out in a study of T cells in Graves' hyperthyroidism and ophthalmopathy. Germline values: CDR1 MDHEN, CDR2 SYDVKM. V was cut by 8 bases and J by 4 bases, with 12 bases left in between. The CDR3 is 12 amino acids. The cohort's ophthalmopathy patients, a group with duration under 3 months, had a Clinical Activity Score of at least 3 and a NOSPECS grade of at least 4. Used for diagnoses were clinical symptoms, serum thyroxine and TRAb, thyroid ultrasound and orbital computed tomography. PBMCs were derived from 7.5 to 10 ml fresh peripheral blood. Authors of the study amplified TCR beta CDR3 regions from RNA transcripts. The primer set for the first-round RT-PCR of the TCR CDR3 was HTBI. MiXCR, applied by TCRdb to the multiplex PCR reads, yields one record per CDR3 protein. The table includes roughly 530,000 distinct CDR3 sequences, under 20% detected once.

Study-wide findings and caveats: Among clonotypes expanded in thyroid above 0.001, most were also found in blood.

This clonotype has ten or more counts. Its cognate antigen is unknown. This TCR came from a woman aged 18-35 years with Graves' ophthalmopathy. The gene calls are TRBV28 and TRBJ2-7; D is perhaps TRBD1 or TRBD2 (5 bases each). The sequenced sample consisted of blood. CDR3 nucleotides: TGTGCCAGCCGGGACCCAACTTACGAGCAGTACTTC. Amino acid sequence: CASRDPTYEQYF.